This T cell receptor beta chain was documented in a study of CXCR3-negative and CXCR3-positive naive CD8 T cells. Germline loops: CDR1 MGHRA, CDR2 YSYEKL. CDR3 length: 15 residues. Carrying UMI labels, the TRB cDNA libraries were prepared through 5' RACE. TCRdb reanalyzed the 5' RACE reads and collapses them to one entry per CDR3 protein, without DNA. This listing includes 100,000 to 150,000 distinct CDR3 sequences. V is TRBV4-1 and J is TRBJ2-3; the TRBD2 assignment by TCRdb is unverifiable without DNA. The specimen sequenced was naive CXCR3- CD8+ T cells from blood. Subset here: CD45RO-CCR7+CD27+CD95- naive CD8+ T cells lacking CXCR3 (TNR3-). The clonotype comes from a human donor in good health. Some clones in this sample may be carry-over from other donors' samples. CDR3 residues: CASSQVASSADTQYF.